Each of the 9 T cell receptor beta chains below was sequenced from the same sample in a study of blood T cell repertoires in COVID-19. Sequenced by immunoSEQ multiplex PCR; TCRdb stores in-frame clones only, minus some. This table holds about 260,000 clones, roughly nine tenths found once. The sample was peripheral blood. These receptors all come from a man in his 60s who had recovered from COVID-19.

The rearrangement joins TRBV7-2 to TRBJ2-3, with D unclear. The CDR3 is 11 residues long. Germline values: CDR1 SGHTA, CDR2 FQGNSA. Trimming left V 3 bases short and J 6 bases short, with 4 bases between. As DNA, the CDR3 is TGTGCCAGCAGCTTTGGCGATACGCAGTATTTT. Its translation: CASSFGDTQYF.

The DNA for the CDR3 is TGTGCCATCTCCGGGACATGGTCGTATGAAAAACTGTTTTTT. It translates to CAISGTWSYEKLFF. The chain combines TRBV6-5 with TRBJ1-4; a weak D match, TRBD1 (6 bases). V gave up 10 bases and J gave up 6 bases, with 18 bases separating them. Germline CDR1 is MNHEY and CDR2 is SVGAGI. The CDR3 loop spans 14 amino acids.

CDR3 amino acids: CASSFGFGTIYF. The CDR3 coding sequence is TGTGCCAGCAGTTTTGGTTTCGGCACCATATATTTT. This chain joins TRBV12-3 or TRBV12-4 and TRBJ1-3; D not certain. The CDR3 is 12 residues long. V dropped 3 bases and J dropped 9 bases, with 9 bases sitting between them.

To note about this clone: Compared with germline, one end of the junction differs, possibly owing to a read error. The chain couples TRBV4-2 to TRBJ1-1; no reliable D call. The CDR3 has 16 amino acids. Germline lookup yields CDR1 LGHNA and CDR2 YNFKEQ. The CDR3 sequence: CASSKDGEGVNTEAFF. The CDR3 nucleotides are TGTGCCAGCAGCAAAGATGGAGAGGGCGTGAACACTGAAGCTTTCTTT.

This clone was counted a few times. The CDR3 sequence is CASSHGQGGYTEAFF. In DNA form, the CDR3 reads TGCGCCAGCAGCCACGGACAGGGGGGATACACTGAAGCTTTCTTT. The chain employs TRBV5-1 and TRBJ1-1; the match to TRBD1 covers 10 bases. V lost 4 bases to trimming and J lost 3 bases; unmatched junction nucleotides: 6. CDR1 SGHRS and CDR2 YFSETQ come from the germline V gene. The CDR3 loop spans 15 amino acids.

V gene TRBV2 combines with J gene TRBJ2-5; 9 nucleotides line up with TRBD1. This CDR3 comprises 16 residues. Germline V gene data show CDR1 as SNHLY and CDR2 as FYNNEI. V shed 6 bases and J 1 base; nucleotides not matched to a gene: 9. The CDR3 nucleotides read TGTGCCAGCAGCGGGACCGGGACAGGGTTCCAAGAGACCCAGTACTTC. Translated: CASSGTGTGFQETQYF.

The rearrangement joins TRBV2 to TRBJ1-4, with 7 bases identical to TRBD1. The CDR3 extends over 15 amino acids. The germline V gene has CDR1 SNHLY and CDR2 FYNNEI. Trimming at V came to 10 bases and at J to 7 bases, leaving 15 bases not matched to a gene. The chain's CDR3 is CATQRNLAGGEKLFF. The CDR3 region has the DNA TGTGCCACCCAGAGGAATTTGGCAGGGGGTGAAAAACTGTTTTTT.

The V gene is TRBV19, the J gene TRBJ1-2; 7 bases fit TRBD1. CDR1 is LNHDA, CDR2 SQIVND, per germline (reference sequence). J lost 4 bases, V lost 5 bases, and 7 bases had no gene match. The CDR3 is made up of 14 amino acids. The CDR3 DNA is TGTGCCAGTAGTCACCAGGGGGTCGGCTATGGCTACACCTTC. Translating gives CASSHQGVGYGYTF. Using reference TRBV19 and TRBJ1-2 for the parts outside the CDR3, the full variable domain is DGGITQSPKYLFRKEGQNVTLSCEQNLNHDAMYWYRQDPGQGLRLIYYSQIVNDFQKGDIAEGYSVSREKKESFPLTVTSAQKNPTAFYLCASSHQGVGYGYTFGSGTRLTVV.

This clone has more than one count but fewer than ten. In DNA, the CDR3 is TGTGCCATCAGTGATTTGCAGGGGGCCTCCGAGCAGTACTTC. Amino acids: CAISDLQGASEQYF. The V gene is TRBV10-3, the J gene TRBJ2-7, with TRBD1 matching over 8 bases. Germline CDR1 is ENHRY and CDR2 is SYGVKD. The V segment lost 3 bases and the J segment 6 bases; nucleotides outside the gene matches: 7. CDR3 length: 14 residues.